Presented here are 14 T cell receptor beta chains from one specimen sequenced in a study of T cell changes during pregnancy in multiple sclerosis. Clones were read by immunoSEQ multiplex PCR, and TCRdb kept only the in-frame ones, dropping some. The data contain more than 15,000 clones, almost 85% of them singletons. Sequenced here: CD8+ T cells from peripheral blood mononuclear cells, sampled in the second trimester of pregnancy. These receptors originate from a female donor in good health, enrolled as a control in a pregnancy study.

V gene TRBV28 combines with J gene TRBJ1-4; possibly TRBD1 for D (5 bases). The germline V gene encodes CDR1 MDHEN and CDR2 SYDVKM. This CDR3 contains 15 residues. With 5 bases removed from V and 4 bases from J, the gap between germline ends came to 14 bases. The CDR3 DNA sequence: TGTGCCAGCAGTCCCCCCGGGGGATTTAATGAAAAACTGTTTTTT. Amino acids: CASSPPGGFNEKLFF.

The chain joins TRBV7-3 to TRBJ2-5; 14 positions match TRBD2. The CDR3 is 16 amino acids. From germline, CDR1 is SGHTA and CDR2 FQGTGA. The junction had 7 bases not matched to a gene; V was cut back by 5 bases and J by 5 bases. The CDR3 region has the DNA TGTGCCAGCAGCCCGACTAGCGGGGGGGCTGGGGAGACCCAGTACTTC. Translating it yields CASSPTSGGAGETQYF.

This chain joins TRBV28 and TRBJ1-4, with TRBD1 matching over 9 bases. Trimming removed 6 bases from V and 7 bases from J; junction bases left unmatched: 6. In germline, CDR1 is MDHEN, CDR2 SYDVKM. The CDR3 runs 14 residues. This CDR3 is CASRGTGTGEKLFF. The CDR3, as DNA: TGTGCCAGCAGAGGGACAGGGACAGGTGAAAAACTGTTTTTT.

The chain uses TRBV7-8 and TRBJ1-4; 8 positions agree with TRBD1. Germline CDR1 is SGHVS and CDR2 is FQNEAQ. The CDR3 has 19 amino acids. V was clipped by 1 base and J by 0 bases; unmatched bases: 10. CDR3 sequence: CASSLVVGGTGTTNEKLFF. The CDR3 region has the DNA TGTGCCAGCAGCTTAGTAGTTGGTGGGACAGGAACAACTAATGAAAAACTGTTTTTT.

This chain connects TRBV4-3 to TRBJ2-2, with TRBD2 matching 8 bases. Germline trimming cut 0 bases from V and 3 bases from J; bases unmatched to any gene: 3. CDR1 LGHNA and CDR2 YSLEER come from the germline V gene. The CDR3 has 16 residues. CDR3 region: CASSQDLGLDTGELFF. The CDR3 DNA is TGCGCCAGCAGCCAAGATTTGGGACTAGACACCGGGGAGCTGTTTTTT.

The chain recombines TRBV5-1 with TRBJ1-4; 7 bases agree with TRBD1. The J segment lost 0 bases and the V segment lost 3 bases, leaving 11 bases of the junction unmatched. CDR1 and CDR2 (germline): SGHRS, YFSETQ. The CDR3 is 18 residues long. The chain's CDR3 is CASSYGGSRGATNEKLFF. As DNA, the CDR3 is TGCGCCAGCAGCTACGGAGGGTCCAGGGGGGCAACTAATGAAAAACTGTTTTTT.

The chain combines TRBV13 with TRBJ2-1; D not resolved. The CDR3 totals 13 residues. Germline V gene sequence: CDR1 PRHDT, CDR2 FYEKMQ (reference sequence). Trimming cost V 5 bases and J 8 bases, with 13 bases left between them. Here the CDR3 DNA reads TGTGCCAGCAGCCCGGAGCGTGTCTATGAGCAGTTCTTC. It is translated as CASSPERVYEQFF.

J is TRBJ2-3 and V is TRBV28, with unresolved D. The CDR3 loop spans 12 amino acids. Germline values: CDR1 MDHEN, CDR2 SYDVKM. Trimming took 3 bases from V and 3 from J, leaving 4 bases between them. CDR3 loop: CASSFRTDTQYF. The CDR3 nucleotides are TGTGCCAGCAGTTTTCGGACAGATACGCAGTATTTT.

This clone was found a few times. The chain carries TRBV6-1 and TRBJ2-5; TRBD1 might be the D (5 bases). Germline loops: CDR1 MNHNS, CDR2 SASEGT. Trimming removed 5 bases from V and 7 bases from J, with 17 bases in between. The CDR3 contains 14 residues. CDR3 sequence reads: CASSIGTGSGTQYF. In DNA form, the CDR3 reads TGTGCCAGCAGTATAGGCACAGGAAGTGGGACCCAGTACTTC.

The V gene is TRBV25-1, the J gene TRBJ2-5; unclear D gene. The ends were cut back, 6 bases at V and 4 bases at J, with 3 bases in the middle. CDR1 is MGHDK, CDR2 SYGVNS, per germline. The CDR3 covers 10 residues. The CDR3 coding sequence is TGTGCCAGCAGCCTAGAGACCCAGTACTTC. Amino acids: CASSLETQYF.

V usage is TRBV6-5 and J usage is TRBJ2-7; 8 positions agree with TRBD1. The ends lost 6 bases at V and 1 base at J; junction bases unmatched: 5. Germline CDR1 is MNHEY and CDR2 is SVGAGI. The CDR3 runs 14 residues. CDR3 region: CASRGRGLSYEQYF. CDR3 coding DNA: TGTGCCAGCAGGGGCAGGGGGCTTTCCTACGAGCAGTACTTC.

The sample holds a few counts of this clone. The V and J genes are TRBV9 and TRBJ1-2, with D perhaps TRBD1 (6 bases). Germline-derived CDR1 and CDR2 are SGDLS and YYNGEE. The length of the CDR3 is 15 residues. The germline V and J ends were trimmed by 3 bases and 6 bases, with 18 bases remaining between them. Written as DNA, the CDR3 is TGTGCCAGCAGCGAGCATGGGACACAGGGAGATGGCTACACCTTC. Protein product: CASSEHGTQGDGYTF.

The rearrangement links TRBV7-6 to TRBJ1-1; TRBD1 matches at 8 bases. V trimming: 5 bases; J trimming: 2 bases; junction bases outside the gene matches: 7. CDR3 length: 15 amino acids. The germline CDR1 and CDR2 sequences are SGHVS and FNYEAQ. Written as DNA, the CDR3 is TGTGCCAGCAGCCCGAGAGGACAGGGAAACACTGAAGCTTTCTTT. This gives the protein CASSPRGQGNTEAFF. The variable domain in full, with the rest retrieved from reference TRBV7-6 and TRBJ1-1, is GAGVSQSPRYKVTKRGQDVALRCDPISGHVSLYWYRQALGQGPEFLTYFNYEAQQDKSGLPNDRFSAERPEGSISTLTIQRTEQRDSAMYRCASSPRGQGNTEAFFGQGTRLTVV.

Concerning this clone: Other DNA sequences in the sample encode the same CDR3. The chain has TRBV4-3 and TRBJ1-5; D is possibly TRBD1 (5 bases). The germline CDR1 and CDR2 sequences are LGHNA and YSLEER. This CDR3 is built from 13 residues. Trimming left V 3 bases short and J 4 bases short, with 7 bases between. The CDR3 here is CASSQGGNQPQHF. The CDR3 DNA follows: TGCGCCAGCAGCCAGGGGGGGAATCAGCCCCAGCATTTT.